Listed below are T cell receptor beta chains from one sample, sequenced in a study of shared clonotypes between healthy human individuals. Some clones are missing from TCRdb's copy, which holds only in-frame ones; the method was immunoSEQ multiplex PCR. The sample records about 590,000 clones, about 95% being singletons. Sequencing input: naive CD8+ T cells sorted from blood. The receptors come from a woman in her twenties or thirties in good health. The CDR3 runs from the conserved cysteine through the conserved F or W. Each record gives: V gene, clone size, J gene, D gene, CDR3 DNA, CDR3 protein. The D gene is left open where the match is weak. Clone size is shown for a subset of rows, as once, few, many or a class of expanded clone.

TRBV28	NA	TRBJ1-5	NA	TGTGCCAGCAGTTTCATCCAGGGTATCAATCAGCCCCAGCATTTT	CASSFIQGINQPQHF
TRBV9	NA	TRBJ2-7	NA	TGTGCCAGCTCCCCCACGGGAGACTACGAGCAGTACTTC	CASSPTGDYEQYF
TRBV11-2	NA	TRBJ2-7	NA	TGTGCCAGCAGCTTCGACCTATCCTACGAGCAGTACTTC	CASSFDLSYEQYF
TRBV28	NA	TRBJ1-2	NA	TGTGCCAGCAGTTTATCCCCATACAGGGAGAACGAGGGCTACACCTTC	CASSLSPYRENEGYTF
TRBV21-1	NA	TRBJ1-2	NA	TGTGCCAGCACCAACGGCCAGGGGGTAGAAGGCTACACCTTC	CASTNGQGVEGYTF
TRBV7-9	once	TRBJ2-1	TRBD2	TGTGCCAGCAGCTTAGCCCTGGCAGCGGGAGGGGACAATGAGCAGTTCTTC	CASSLALAAGGDNEQFF
TRBV7-8	NA	TRBJ1-2	NA	TGTGCCAGCAGTCCCGACAGCTATGGCTACACCTTC	CASSPDSYGYTF
TRBV7-8	NA	TRBJ2-5	NA	TGTGCCAGCAGCTTAGCGCTCGGGGGACAAGAGACCCAGTACTTC	CASSLALGGQETQYF
TRBV5-4	NA	TRBJ2-1	NA	TGTGCCAGCAAGAGAGGTACGGGGAACAATGAGCAGTTCTTC	CASKRGTGNNEQFF
TRBV19	NA	TRBJ1-1	NA	TGTGCCAGTAGTATGATGGGCCCTGAAGCTTTCTTT	CASSMMGPEAFF
TRBV5-6	NA	TRBJ1-4	NA	TGTGCCAGCAGCTTGGGGGTCACTAATGAAAAACTGTTTTTT	CASSLGVTNEKLFF
TRBV27	NA	TRBJ2-1	NA	TGTGCCAGCAGTTTACGGGACGTCTCCTACAATGAGCAGTTCTTC	CASSLRDVSYNEQFF
TRBV7-9	NA	TRBJ1-5	NA	TGTGCCAGCCGGACAGACAATCAGCCCCAGCATTTT	CASRTDNQPQHF
TRBV5-1	NA	TRBJ1-1	TRBD1	TGCGCCAGCAGGCCCGGGACAGGGGTAGATTTTCCTGAAGCTTTCTTT	CASRPGTGVDFPEAFF
TRBV7-9	NA	TRBJ1-4	NA	TGTGCCAGCAGCTTTCCAGGGTCGCGTGAAAAACTGTTTTTT	CASSFPGSREKLFF
TRBV19	NA	TRBJ2-5	NA	TGTGCCAGTAGTATTGGCGACAGACAAGAGACCCAGTACTTC	CASSIGDRQETQYF
TRBV29-1	NA	TRBJ1-1	TRBD1	TGCAGCGTTGAAGACCCCGGGACAGGGTCCACTGAAGCTTTCTTT	CSVEDPGTGSTEAFF
TRBV19	NA	TRBJ1-5	TRBD1	TGTGCCAGTAGTTTCAGACAGGGCGGTCAGCCCCAGCATTTT	CASSFRQGGQPQHF